Described below is a single T cell receptor (beta chain) sequence and its context. The antigen is unknown. One junction end does not reproduce the germline sequence, and a read error may be involved. The data were taken from a study of tumor-infiltrating lymphocytes in primary liver carcinoma. Across the study: Tumors, staged T1-T3 N0M0, spanned 4.2 to 10 cm. General study points: Researchers report that only about 7-24% of top clones turned up in all five tumor regions. Researchers found tumor-adjacent and tumor-blood pairs overlapped less than tumor region pairs.

Co-extraction yielded RNA and DNA from around 18-30 mg of unsorted bulk tissue. A primer matching the constant region was used to make TCR beta cDNA from approximately 0.45 ug of total RNA. Researchers made the TCR beta libraries by running three nested multiplex PCR rounds with slightly modified ARM-PCR. For approximately 10 cycles apiece, the opening two PCR rounds ran with TRBV1-TRBV30 forward primers and a C-beta reverse primer. One entry per CDR3 protein, called by TCRdb with MiXCR from the multiplex PCR reads. The table includes some 55,000 distinct CDR3 sequences, 70% to 80% detected once. Germline V gives CDR1 MNHEY, CDR2 SVGAGI. CDR3 size: 15 residues.

This receptor was obtained from a man aged 40-49 years with primary liver carcinoma and hepatitis B virus infection. The specimen sequenced was liver tumor tissue from sampling region 2. Documented subset: tumor region T2, inferior pole. V and J are TRBV6-5 and TRBJ1-4, with D maybe TRBD1 (5 bases). The CDR3 region is CANSKQDFLGEKLFF. Here the CDR3 DNA reads TGTGCCAACAGTAAACAGGACTTTCTGGGTGAAAAACTGTTTTTT.